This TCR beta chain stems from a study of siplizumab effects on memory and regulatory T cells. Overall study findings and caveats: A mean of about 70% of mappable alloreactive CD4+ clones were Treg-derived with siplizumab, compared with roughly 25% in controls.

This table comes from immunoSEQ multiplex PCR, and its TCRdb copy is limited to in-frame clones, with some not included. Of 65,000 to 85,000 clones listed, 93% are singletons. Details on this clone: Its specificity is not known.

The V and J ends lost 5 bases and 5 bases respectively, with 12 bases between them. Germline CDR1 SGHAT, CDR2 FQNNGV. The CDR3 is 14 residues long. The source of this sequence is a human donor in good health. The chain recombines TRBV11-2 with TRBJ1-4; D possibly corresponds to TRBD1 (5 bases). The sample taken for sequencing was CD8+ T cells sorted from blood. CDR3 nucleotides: TGTGCCAGCAGCCCAGGGCGAGGAAATGAAAAACTGTTTTTT. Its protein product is CASSPGRGNEKLFF.